This TCR beta chain was sequenced for a study of cytomegalovirus exposure and HLA in healthy donors. This CDR3 comprises 14 residues. Trimming pared 5 bases from V and 0 bases from J, leaving 10 bases between. Germline V gene sequence: CDR1 SEHNR, CDR2 FQNEAQ (reference sequence). The study ran its PCR with 60 Vbeta and 13 Jbeta primers. Profiled with immunoSEQ multiplex PCR; TCRdb holds only in-frame clones, not every one. The repertoire includes more than 80,000 clones, roughly 76% of them detected once, and approximately 9.2% sits in the top ten. As regards this clone: Its antigen is undetermined.

General observations from the study: A later analysis linked a missense DCLRE1C variant to TCR beta V- and J-gene trimming. Indistinguishable V segments such as TRBV6-2 and TRBV6-3 were excluded. The study designated fewer than 200 TCR beta chains cytomegalovirus-associated. A later look showed TCR association rates differing by HLA locus, highest for DRB1 and lowest for HLA-C.

The sequence was obtained from a human donor in good health. The rearrangement links TRBV7-9 to TRBJ1-1; possible D gene TRBD1, 5 bases. The sequencing sample was made of PBMCs. The CDR3 reads CASSPRAMNTEAFF. DNA of the CDR3: TGTGCCAGCAGCCCCAGGGCCATGAACACTGAAGCTTTCTTT.